The entry that follows covers one T cell receptor (beta chain) sequence. Its antigen is unidentified. Method: immunoSEQ multiplex PCR; TCRdb's copy keeps in-frame clones and lacks some. The sample records roughly 120,000 clones, about 90% being singletons. The data belong to a study of T cell responses to AZD1222 COVID-19 vaccine. Findings and limits, study-wide: There were repertoire samples only from the period after the peak T cell response. The donor cohort was predominantly white British with a female majority, and clonal diversity may have been underestimated. Nearly half of spike-specific TCRs reportedly go after variant regions that carry no mutations.

The CDR3 runs to 14 residues. Trimming left V 7 bases short and J 1 base short, with 13 bases between. Germline V gene sequence: CDR1 MNHEY, CDR2 SVGAGI. The origin of this receptor is an adult in good health. Sequenced here: peripheral blood, sampled on day 0 of AZD1222 vaccination. V usage is TRBV6-5 and J usage is TRBJ1-1; D might be TRBD1 (6 bases). The CDR3 sequence is CASTRSQGNTEAFF. In DNA, the CDR3 is TGTGCCAGCACTCGGTCACAGGGGAACACTGAAGCTTTCTTT.